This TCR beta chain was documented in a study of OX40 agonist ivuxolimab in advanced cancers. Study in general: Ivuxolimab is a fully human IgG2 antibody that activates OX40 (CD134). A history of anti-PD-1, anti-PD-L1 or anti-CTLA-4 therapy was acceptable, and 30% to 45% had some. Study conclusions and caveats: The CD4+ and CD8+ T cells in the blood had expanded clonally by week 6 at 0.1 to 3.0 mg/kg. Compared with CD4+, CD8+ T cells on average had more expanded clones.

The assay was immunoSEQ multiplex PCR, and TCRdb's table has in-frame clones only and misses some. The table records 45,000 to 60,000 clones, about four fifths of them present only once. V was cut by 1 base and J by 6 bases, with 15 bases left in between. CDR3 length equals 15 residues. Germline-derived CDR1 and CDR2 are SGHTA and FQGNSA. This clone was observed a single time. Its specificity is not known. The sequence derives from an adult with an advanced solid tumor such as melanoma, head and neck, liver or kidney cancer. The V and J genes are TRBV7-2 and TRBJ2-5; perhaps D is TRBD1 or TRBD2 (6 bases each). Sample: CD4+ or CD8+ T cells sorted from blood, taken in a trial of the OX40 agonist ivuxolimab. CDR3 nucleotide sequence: TGTGCCAGCAGCTTAGAGTCGGGGGCCCTAAAGACCCAGTACTTC. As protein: CASSLESGALKTQYF.